Each of the 27 T cell receptor beta chains below was sequenced from the same sample in a study of OX40 agonist ivuxolimab in advanced cancers. Here immunoSEQ multiplex PCR was the method, and the copy in TCRdb shows in-frame clones only, minus some. The sample yields tens of thousands of clones, more than 85% seen once. Sequencing was performed on CD4+ or CD8+ T cells sorted from blood, taken in a trial of the OX40 agonist ivuxolimab. These receptors were taken from an adult with an advanced solid tumor such as melanoma, head and neck, liver or kidney cancer.

This sequence joins TRBV18 and TRBJ2-2; tentative D call: TRBD1 (6 bases). Trimming took 3 bases from V and 0 from J, leaving 8 bases between them. Germline lookup yields CDR1 KGHSH and CDR2 LQKENI. CDR3 size: 15 residues. This CDR3 reads CASSPDRTNTGELFF. The CDR3 coding sequence is TGTGCCAGCTCACCTGACAGGACGAACACCGGGGAGCTGTTTTTT. The whole variable domain, remainder taken from reference TRBV18 and TRBJ2-2, is NAGVMQNPRHLVRRRGQEARLRCSPMKGHSHVYWYRQLPEEGLKFMVYLQKENIIDESGMPKERFSAEFPKEGPSILRIQQVVRGDSAAYFCASSPDRTNTGELFFGEGSRLTVL.

This clone was seen only once. The J gene is TRBJ2-3, the V gene TRBV4-2, with TRBD2 matching 12 bases. In germline, CDR1 is LGHNA, CDR2 YNFKEQ. The J segment lost 2 bases and the V segment lost 1 base, leaving 4 bases of the junction unmatched. This CDR3 has 17 residues. CDR3 in DNA: TGTGCCAGCAGCCAAGGGACTAGCGGGGTCTACACAGATACGCAGTATTTT. Its protein product is CASSQGTSGVYTDTQYF.

This clone has just one count. The CDR3 sequence is CASSLGTGITYEQYF. CDR3 sequence (DNA): TGCGCCAGCAGCTTGGGCACAGGGATTACCTACGAGCAGTACTTC. The V and J genes are TRBV5-1 and TRBJ2-7; D is possibly TRBD1 (6 bases). Trimming removed 0 bases at V and 2 bases at J, with 12 bases between. The CDR3 covers 15 residues. Germline V CDR1 and CDR2: SGHRS, YFSETQ.

V gene TRBV19 combines with J gene TRBJ1-5; D not certain. The V end lost 6 bases, the J end lost 5 bases, and 11 bases lay between the germline ends. In germline, CDR1 is LNHDA, CDR2 SQIVND (reference sequence). This CDR3 has 13 amino acids. The CDR3 sequence is CASRGPNDQPQHF. CDR3 coding DNA: TGTGCCAGTAGAGGCCCCAACGATCAGCCCCAGCATTTT.

The rearrangement links TRBV4-3 to TRBJ2-7; possible D gene TRBD2, 6 bases. The CDR3 loop spans 11 amino acids. Per germline, CDR1 LGHNA and CDR2 YSLEER. Trimming removed 4 bases at V and 7 bases at J, with 8 bases between. CDR3 sequence: CASSLREEQYF. The CDR3 DNA follows: TGCGCCAGCAGCCTTCGGGAGGAGCAGTACTTC.

This chain connects TRBV5-6 to TRBJ1-1; D gene unclear. Germline loops: CDR1 SGHDT, CDR2 YYEEEE. The CDR3 consists of 13 residues. Trimming pared 4 bases from V and 8 bases from J, leaving 15 bases between. The CDR3 DNA follows: TGTGCCAGCAGCAGGCAGACAACTCGAGAAGCTTTCTTT. Translating gives CASSRQTTREAFF.

V is TRBV9 and J is TRBJ1-1; 8 positions match TRBD1. Germline V gene data show CDR1 as SGDLS and CDR2 as YYNGEE. The CDR3 covers 18 residues. After removal of 3 bases from V and 4 bases from J, the junction contained 17 bases not matched to a gene. For the CDR3, the DNA is TGTGCCAGCAGCGATAGTCCGGGACAGGCCTCTGTTGTCACTGAAGCTTTCTTT. It encodes CASSDSPGQASVVTEAFF.

The chain recombines TRBV29-1 with TRBJ2-7, with a weak D call TRBD2 (5 bases). The CDR3 runs to 15 residues. V shed 5 bases and J shed 6 bases, with 23 bases lying between them. Germline CDR1 SQVTM, CDR2 ANQGSEA. The CDR3, as DNA: TGCAGCGTTCCACTCCCCGGGTCAAATCGGGGCGAGCAGTACTTC. Translated: CSVPLPGSNRGEQYF.

The chain couples TRBV27 to TRBJ2-7; TRBD1 matches 8 bases. The CDR3 totals 12 residues. Germline V CDR1 and CDR2: MNHEY, SMNVEV (reference sequence). The trim removed 8 bases at V and 5 bases at J, leaving 5 bases unmatched. The CDR3 DNA sequence: TGTGCCAGCGGGGGACAGGTTCACGAGCAGTACTTC. This encodes CASGGQVHEQYF.

The chain uses TRBV27 and TRBJ2-7; 7 bases fit TRBD1. The V segment lost 4 bases and the J segment 3 bases; nucleotides outside the gene matches: 6. The CDR3 runs 14 residues. From germline, CDR1 is MNHEY and CDR2 SMNVEV (reference sequence). In nucleotides, the CDR3 is TGTGCCAGCAGTTCCCGGGACAGCTTCTACGAGCAGTACTTC. The encoded protein is CASSSRDSFYEQYF.

For the CDR3, the DNA is TGTGCCAGCAGCTTACCCGGATCCACTGGCTACACCTTC. Its translation is CASSLPGSTGYTF. V gene TRBV7-9 combines with J gene TRBJ1-2; D gene unclear. The V end lost 2 bases, the J end lost 7 bases, and 11 bases lay between the germline ends. Germline CDR1 and CDR2: SEHNR and FQNEAQ (reference sequence). The CDR3 loop spans 13 amino acids.

This clone occurred once. The chain links TRBV5-1 to TRBJ1-1, with 10 bases that match TRBD1. Trimming at V came to 7 bases and at J to 3 bases, leaving 3 bases not matched to a gene. CDR3 size: 13 residues. Germline V lookup: CDR1 SGHRS, CDR2 YFSETQ. CDR3 DNA sequence: TGCGCCAGCTTCGGACAGGGGGACACTGAAGCTTTCTTT. Translating it yields CASFGQGDTEAFF.

This clone was seen a few times. The chain's CDR3 is CASSFGDQPQHF. CDR3 nucleotide sequence: TGTGCCAGCAGCTTTGGAGATCAGCCCCAGCATTTT. The chain combines TRBV13 with TRBJ1-5; the D is unclear. This CDR3 is built from 12 residues. Germline V gene lookup returns CDR1 PRHDT and CDR2 FYEKMQ (reference sequence). Trimming shortened V by 3 bases and J by 5 bases, and 5 bases separated the two germline ends.

The gene calls are TRBV7-2 and TRBJ1-1; no reliable D call. The CDR3 spans 13 residues. V was shortened by 1 base and J by 8 bases, with 11 bases between the two germline ends. The germline gives CDR1 SGHTA, CDR2 FQGNSA. In DNA form, the CDR3 reads TGTGCCAGCAGCTTAGGTTGGCGGGGAGAAGCTTTCTTT. Its protein product is CASSLGWRGEAFF.

The V call is TRBV2, the J call TRBJ1-1; D may be TRBD1 (6 bases). Trimming took 6 bases from V and 1 from J, leaving 15 bases between them. This CDR3 comprises 15 residues. Germline V gene sequence: CDR1 SNHLY, CDR2 FYNNEI. The CDR3 nucleotides read TGTGCCAGCAGCGCCAGGGGCGCCGGGAACACTGAAGCTTTCTTT. The encoded protein is CASSARGAGNTEAFF. Supplemented by reference TRBV2 and TRBJ1-1, the full variable domain reads EPEVTQTPSHQVTQMGQEVILRCVPISNHLYFYWYRQILGQKVEFLVSFYNNEISEKSEIFDDQFSVERPDGSNFTLKIRSTKLEDSAMYFCASSARGAGNTEAFFGQGTRLTVV.

The chain combines TRBV7-8 with TRBJ2-1; TRBD1 might be the D (5 bases). Germline-derived CDR1 and CDR2 are SGHVS and FQNEAQ. The CDR3 length is 17 residues. Trimming cost V 5 bases and J 5 bases, with 22 bases left between them. CDR3 amino acids: CASSPDKTGIMDNEQFF. The CDR3 DNA sequence: TGTGCCAGCAGCCCGGACAAGACCGGAATTATGGACAATGAGCAGTTCTTC.

This clone was recorded once. This chain uses TRBV28 with TRBJ2-5; 9 bases agree with TRBD2. CDR1 and CDR2 from the germline V gene are MDHEN and SYDVKM. Unmatched junction bases numbered 9, after V lost 5 bases and J lost 5 bases. The CDR3 spans 15 residues. The CDR3 loop reads CASSGSGRLWETQYF. The CDR3 region has the DNA TGTGCCAGCAGTGGTAGCGGGAGACTGTGGGAGACCCAGTACTTC. Drawing the rest from reference TRBV28 and TRBJ2-5, the complete variable domain is DVKVTQSSRYLVKRTGEKVFLECVQDMDHENMFWYRQDPGLGLRLIYFSYDVKMKEKGDIPEGYSVSREKKERFSLILESASTNQTSMYLCASSGSGRLWETQYFGPGTRLLVL.

This rearrangement joins TRBV5-4 to TRBJ1-1; tentative D call: TRBD1 (5 bases). The germline V and J ends were trimmed by 4 bases and 2 bases, with 15 bases remaining between them. Germline V gene data show CDR1 as SGHNT and CDR2 as YYREEE (reference sequence). The CDR3 sequence is 15 residues long. DNA for the CDR3: TGTGCCAGCAGCCAAGGGACGGGTCAAAACACTGAAGCTTTCTTT. Amino acid sequence: CASSQGTGQNTEAFF.

This chain links TRBV11-1 with TRBJ1-1; D is perhaps TRBD1 (5 bases). Trimming left V 2 bases short and J 6 bases short, with 19 bases between. CDR3 length: 16 amino acids. Germline V lookup: CDR1 SGHAT, CDR2 FQDESV (reference sequence). CDR3 region: CASSLMRGSKSSEAFF. The CDR3 coding sequence is TGTGCCAGCAGCTTAATGAGGGGCAGCAAAAGTTCTGAAGCTTTCTTT.

The rearrangement uses TRBV25-1 and TRBJ1-3; TRBD1 matches 8 bases. J lost 2 bases, V lost 3 bases, and 3 bases had no gene match. This CDR3 spans 15 amino acids. Per the germline V gene, CDR1 is MGHDK and CDR2 is SYGVNS. As DNA, the CDR3 is TGTGCCAGCAGTGATTGGACAGGGACTGGAAACACCATATATTTT. It is translated as CASSDWTGTGNTIYF.

This sequence joins TRBV14 and TRBJ2-1; 8 nucleotides line up with TRBD2. There are 21 residues in the CDR3. V shed 1 base and J 3 bases; nucleotides not matched to a gene: 20. Germline CDR1 SGHDN, CDR2 FVKESK. The CDR3 DNA reads as TGTGCCAGCAGCCAAGGGGGCCTAGCGGGCCTTTGGTCTGGGGGCTACAATGAGCAGTTCTTC. Protein product: CASSQGGLAGLWSGGYNEQFF. The full variable domain, in which reference TRBV14 and TRBJ2-1 provide the parts outside the CDR3, is EAGVTQFPSHSVIEKGQTVTLRCDPISGHDNLYWYRRVMGKEIKFLLHFVKESKQDESGMPNNRFLAERTGGTYSTLKVQPAELEDSGVYFCASSQGGLAGLWSGGYNEQFFGPGTRLTVL.

This clone was counted once. This chain connects TRBV10-3 to TRBJ2-3, with a tentative D call TRBD2 (6 bases). The length of the CDR3 is 14 residues. V was pared by 10 bases and J by 5 bases, with 19 bases between. CDR1 ENHRY and CDR2 SYGVKD come from the germline V gene. CDR3 nucleotide sequence: TGTGCCACCGCGGTGGGGAGGATACGAGATACGCAGTATTTT. This sequence encodes CATAVGRIRDTQYF.

This clone was detected once. V usage is TRBV4-3 and J usage is TRBJ2-7; D gene ambiguous. The V end was cut by 0 bases, the J end by 0 bases, with 9 bases between. The CDR3 contains 15 residues. In germline, CDR1 is LGHNA, CDR2 YSLEER. The CDR3 sequence is CASSQDSRNSYEQYF. The DNA of the CDR3 is TGCGCCAGCAGCCAAGATAGCCGGAACTCCTACGAGCAGTACTTC.

V usage is TRBV5-6 and J usage is TRBJ2-7; D is ambiguous. Trimming took 4 bases from V and 0 from J, leaving 14 bases between them. In germline, CDR1 is SGHDT, CDR2 YYEEEE. This CDR3 is built from 15 residues. The CDR3 region is CASSPSERISYEQYF. Here the CDR3 DNA reads TGTGCCAGCAGCCCATCGGAACGAATCTCCTACGAGCAGTACTTC.

This sequence joins TRBV2 and TRBJ2-7; D may be TRBD2 (6 bases). Germline assignment: CDR1 SNHLY and CDR2 FYNNEI. The CDR3 is made up of 13 amino acids. The germline V and J ends were trimmed by 1 base and 6 bases, with 10 bases remaining between them. CDR3 protein: CASSEVSGLEQYF. The CDR3 DNA is TGTGCCAGCAGTGAAGTATCGGGACTCGAGCAGTACTTC.

A note on this clone: This sample also contains other DNA sequences that code for the same CDR3. In nucleotides, the CDR3 is TGTGCCAGCAGTAGGACTAGCGGGAGCTACGAGCAGTACTTC. Translated: CASSRTSGSYEQYF. The V call is TRBV5-5, the J call TRBJ2-7; 13 bases map to TRBD2. The germline V gene encodes CDR1 SGHKS and CDR2 YYEKEE (reference sequence). CDR3 size: 14 residues. V lost 5 bases to trimming and J lost 3 bases; unmatched junction nucleotides: 2. The complete variable domain, with remaining parts taken from reference TRBV5-5 and TRBJ2-7, reads DAGVTQSPTHLIKTRGQQVTLRCSPISGHKSVSWYQQVLGQGPQFIFQYYEKEERGRGNFPDRFSARQFPNYSSELNVNALLLGDSALYLCASSRTSGSYEQYFGPGTRLTVT.

This clone showed up just once. This rearrangement joins TRBV9 to TRBJ2-1, with D perhaps matching TRBD2 (7 bases). CDR1 SGDLS and CDR2 YYNGEE come from the germline V gene. The CDR3 is 15 amino acids. V lost 2 bases and J 1 base, leaving 10 bases between the germline ends. The CDR3 protein is CASSVGGLSYNEQFF. In DNA, the CDR3 is TGTGCCAGCAGCGTGGGGGGGCTGTCCTACAATGAGCAGTTCTTC.